This paragraph reports one TCR beta chain. Antigen specificity is unknown. These data are taken from a study of T cell responses to AZD1222 COVID-19 vaccine. Study-wide points: The peak T cell response came first, and repertoires were sampled only after it. Possibly, clonal diversity was underestimated; donors were largely white British and included more females.

The protocol was immunoSEQ multiplex PCR, while the TCRdb copy is restricted to in-frame clones and leaves out a portion. The repertoire includes 150,000 to 200,000 clones, 85% to 95% of them detected once, and around 4.3% sits in the top ten. Per germline, CDR1 MGHRA and CDR2 YSYEKL. Trimming took 4 bases from V and 6 from J; bases not matched to a gene: 8. The CDR3 sequence is 14 residues long. The clonotype was recovered from an adult in good health. Specimen: peripheral blood, collected on day 0 of AZD1222 vaccination. The V and J genes are TRBV4-1 and TRBJ1-2, with TRBD1 matching over 7 bases. CDR3 sequence: CASSPPGTAHGYTF. CDR3 nucleotides: TGCGCCAGCAGCCCTCCCGGGACAGCGCATGGCTACACCTTC.